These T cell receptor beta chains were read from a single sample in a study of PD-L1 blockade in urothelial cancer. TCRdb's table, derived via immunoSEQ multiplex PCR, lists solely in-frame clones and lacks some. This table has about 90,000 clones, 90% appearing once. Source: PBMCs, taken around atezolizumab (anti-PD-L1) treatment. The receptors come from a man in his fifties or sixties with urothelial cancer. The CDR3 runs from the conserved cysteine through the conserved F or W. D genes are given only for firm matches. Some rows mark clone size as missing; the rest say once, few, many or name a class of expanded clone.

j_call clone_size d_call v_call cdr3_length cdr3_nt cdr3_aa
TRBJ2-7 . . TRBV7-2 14 TGTGCCAGCAGCGGTCTAGCGATCCTCTCCGAGCAGTACTTC CASSGLAILSEQYF
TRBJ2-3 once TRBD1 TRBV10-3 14 TGTGCCATCAGACAGGGGGCGTCGCCAGATACGCAGTATTTT CAIRQGASPDTQYF
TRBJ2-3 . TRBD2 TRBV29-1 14 TGCAGCGCTCGACTAGCGGGGGGAGGAGATACGCAGTATTTT CSARLAGGGDTQYF
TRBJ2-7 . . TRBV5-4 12 TGTGCCAGCGAGACTACCCTCGGGGAGCAGTACTTC CASETTLGEQYF
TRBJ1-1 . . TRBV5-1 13 TGCGCCAGCAGCTTGGGCGGGAACACTGAAGCTTTCTTT CASSLGGNTEAFF
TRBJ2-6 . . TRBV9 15 TGTGCCAGCAGCGTTTCTAGCATCGGGGCCAACGTCCTGACTTTC CASSVSSIGANVLTF
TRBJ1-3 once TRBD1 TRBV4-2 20 TGTGCCAGCAGCCACCCAACGTGGGGACAGGGGGGGACCTCTGGAAACACCATATATTTT CASSHPTWGQGGTSGNTIYF
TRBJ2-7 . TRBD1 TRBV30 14 TGTGCCTGGAACGCCGGGACAGGGTCCAACGAGCAGTACTTC CAWNAGTGSNEQYF
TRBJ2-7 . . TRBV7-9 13 TGTGCCAGCAGCCAGGACAGCTCCTACGAGCAGTACTTC CASSQDSSYEQYF
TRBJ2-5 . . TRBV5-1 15 TGCGCCAGCAGTCCGGGATCAGACCTCCAAGAGACCCAGTACTTC CASSPGSDLQETQYF
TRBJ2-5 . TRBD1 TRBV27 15 TGTGCCAGCAGTTTATGGACAGGGGGCCAAGAGACCCAGTACTTC CASSLWTGGQETQYF
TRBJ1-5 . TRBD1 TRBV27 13 TGTGCCAGCAGTTGGACAGGGGCTCAGCCCCAGCATTTT CASSWTGAQPQHF
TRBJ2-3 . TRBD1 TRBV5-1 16 TGCGCCAGCAGCTTGGGGACAGGGGGTAGCACAGATACGCAGTATTTT CASSLGTGGSTDTQYF
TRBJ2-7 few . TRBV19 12 TGTGCCAGTAGTATGACAGGTCTCGAGCAGTACTTC CASSMTGLEQYF
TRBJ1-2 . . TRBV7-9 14 TGTGCCAGCAGCTTAGGGCGGGAGCACTATGGCTACACCTTC CASSLGREHYGYTF
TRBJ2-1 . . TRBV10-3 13 TGTGCCATCAGTGCCCAGGGTGGCAATGAGCAGTTCTTC CAISAQGGNEQFF
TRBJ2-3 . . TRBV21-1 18 TGTGCCAGCAGTCAAGCAGGGGGCAGGGTTGTTCTTCGGGATACGCAGTATTTT CASSQAGGRVVLRDTQYF
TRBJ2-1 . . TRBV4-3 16 TGCGCCAGCAGCCAAGGGTGGGGCCACGACTACAATGAGCAGTTCTTC CASSQGWGHDYNEQFF
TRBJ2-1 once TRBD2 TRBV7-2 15 TGTGCCAGCAGCACCGGACTAGCGAAATACAATGAGCAGTTCTTC CASSTGLAKYNEQFF
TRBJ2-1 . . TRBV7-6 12 TGTGCCAGCAGCCCCAACTACAATGAGCAGTTCTTC CASSPNYNEQFF
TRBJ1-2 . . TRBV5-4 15 TGTGCCAGCAGCTTGGTTGGCGGGACCGCTGGAGGCTACACCTTC CASSLVGGTAGGYTF
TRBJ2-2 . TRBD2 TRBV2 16 TGTGCCCGCTCGGGACTAGCGGGGGGGCGCGACGGGGAGCTGTTTTTT CARSGLAGGRDGELFF
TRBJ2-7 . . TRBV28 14 TGTGCCAGCAAAGGAGGGGGCGCGATAAGGGAGCAGTACTTC CASKGGGAIREQYF
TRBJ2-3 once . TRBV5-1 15 TGCGCCAGCAGCTTGGACAGCACTAGCACAGATACGCAGTATTTT CASSLDSTSTDTQYF
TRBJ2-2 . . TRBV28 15 TGTGCCAGCAGGAAGGGGCGGAGTAACACCGGGGAGCTGTTTTTT CASRKGRSNTGELFF
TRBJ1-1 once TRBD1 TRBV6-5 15 TGTGCCAGCAGTTTGGGACAGGCCAAGAACACTGAAGCTTTCTTT CASSLGQAKNTEAFF
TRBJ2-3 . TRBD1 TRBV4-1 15 TGCGCCAGCAGCCGGGGACAGGGGCTCACAGATACGCAGTATTTT CASSRGQGLTDTQYF
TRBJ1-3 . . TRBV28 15 TGTGCCAGCACCCCCCCCGGGTCACGCCGAACCACCATATATTTT CASTPPGSRRTTIYF
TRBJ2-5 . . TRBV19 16 TGTGCCAGTAGTATAACCGCTAATCAGCGATGGGAGACCCAGTACTTC CASSITANQRWETQYF
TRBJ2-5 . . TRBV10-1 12 TGCGCCAGCGGACAGAGCCAAGAGACCCAGTACTTC CASGQSQETQYF
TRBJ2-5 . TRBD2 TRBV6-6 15 TGTGCCAGCAGTTACGGGGCGGGAGAATCTGAGACCCAGTACTTC CASSYGAGESETQYF
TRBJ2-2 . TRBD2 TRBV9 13 TGTGCCAGCAACCGGGGGGGGACCGGGGAGCTGTTTTTT CASNRGGTGELFF
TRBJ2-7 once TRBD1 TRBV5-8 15 TGTGCCAGCAGCTTGGCCGGGACAGGCGGTTACGAGCAGTACTTC CASSLAGTGGYEQYF
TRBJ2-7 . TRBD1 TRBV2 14 TGTGCCAGCACCAAGGACAGGGGGGCCTACGAGCAGTACTTC CASTKDRGAYEQYF
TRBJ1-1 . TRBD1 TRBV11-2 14 TGTGCCAGCAGCCGGGACAGGGGGTACACTGAAGCTTTCTTT CASSRDRGYTEAFF
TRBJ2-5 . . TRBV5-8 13 TGTGCCAGCAGCTTGGCCCCAGGGGAGACCCAGTACTTC CASSLAPGETQYF
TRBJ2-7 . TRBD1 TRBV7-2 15 TGTGCCAGCAGCCGAGGGACAGGGGGCCTCTACGAGCAGTACTTC CASSRGTGGLYEQYF
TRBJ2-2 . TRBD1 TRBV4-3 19 TGCGCCAGCAGCCAACGTCCTTCCAGGGGGAGCTCGAACACCGGGGAGCTGTTTTTT CASSQRPSRGSSNTGELFF
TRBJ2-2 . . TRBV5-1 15 TGCGCCAGCAGCTTGGCCCAGGGAAACACCGGGGAGCTGTTTTTT CASSLAQGNTGELFF
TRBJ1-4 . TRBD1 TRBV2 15 TGTGCCAGCAGACGGACAGGAGCAACTAATGAAAAACTGTTTTTT CASRRTGATNEKLFF
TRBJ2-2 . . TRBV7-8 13 TGTGCCAGCAGCCGGGTTGGCCCCGGGGAGCTGTTTTTT CASSRVGPGELFF
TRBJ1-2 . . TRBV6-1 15 TGTGCCAGCAGTGAAGCACAACAGACCTTCTATGGCTACACCTTC CASSEAQQTFYGYTF
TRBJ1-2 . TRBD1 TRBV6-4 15 TGTGCCAGCAGTGACAAGGGGCAGGGGGCCCGTGGCTACACCTTC CASSDKGQGARGYTF
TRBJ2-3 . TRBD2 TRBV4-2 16 TGTGCCAGCAGCCGAGAGAGTAGCGGGGGAACAGATACGCAGTATTTT CASSRESSGGTDTQYF
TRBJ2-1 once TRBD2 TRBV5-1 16 TGCGCCAGCGTTGGACTAGCGGGGGGAAGCTACAATGAGCAGTTCTTC CASVGLAGGSYNEQFF
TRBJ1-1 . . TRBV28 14 TGTGCCAGCAGTTTCCCTCAGGGGAGAACTGAAGCTTTCTTT CASSFPQGRTEAFF
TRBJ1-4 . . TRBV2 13 TGTGCCAGCGGGGAACAGGGACGTGAAAAACTGTTTTTT CASGEQGREKLFF
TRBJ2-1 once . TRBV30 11 TGTGCCTTAAAGGGGGGGACTCTCCAGTTCTTC CALKGGTLQFF
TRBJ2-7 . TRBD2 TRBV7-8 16 TGTGCCAGCAGCTTCGAGATGGCGGGAGCGTCCTACGAGCAGTACTTC CASSFEMAGASYEQYF
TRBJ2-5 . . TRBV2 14 TGTGCCAGCAGTGAGAGAACAGGACAAGAGACCCAGTACTTC CASSERTGQETQYF
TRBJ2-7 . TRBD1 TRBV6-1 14 TGTGCCAGCACCGGACAGGGCGTAAGGAACGAGCAGTACTTC CASTGQGVRNEQYF
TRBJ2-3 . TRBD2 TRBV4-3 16 TGCGCCAGCAGCCAAGTTGGACTAGCGGACACAGATACGCAGTATTTT CASSQVGLADTDTQYF
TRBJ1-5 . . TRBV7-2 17 TGTGCCAGCAGCTTATCCCCGCAGGGACACCACAATCAGCCCCAGCATTTT CASSLSPQGHHNQPQHF
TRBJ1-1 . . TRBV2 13 TGTGCCAGCAGTACGGAGGGGAACACTGAAGCTTTCTTT CASSTEGNTEAFF
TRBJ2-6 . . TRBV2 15 TGTGCCAGCAGTCAACAGAGCTCTGGGGCCAACGTCCTGACTTTC CASSQQSSGANVLTF